Presented here are 9 T cell receptor beta chains from one specimen sequenced in a study of beta chain features in type 1 diabetes. Findings and limits, study-wide: TCRB CDR3 length was moderately but significantly reduced in all four CD4+ subsets of Type 1 diabetes patients.

Antigens for these TCRs are unknown. cDNA synthesis used the whole RNA isolate, giving expressed TCRB sequences. TCRdb's table, derived via immunoSEQ multiplex PCR, lists solely in-frame clones and lacks some. Here the sample spans about 53,000 clones, 50% to 75% being singletons. Source material: stem cell memory CD4+ T cells from blood. These receptors all come from a woman under 40 with type 1 diabetes.

The chain links TRBV11-2 to TRBJ2-7; 9 bases match TRBD2. The CDR3 totals 15 residues. CDR1 and CDR2 (germline): SGHAT, FQNNGV. V dropped 6 bases and J dropped 4; count of bases not matched to a gene: 10. The DNA for the CDR3 is TGTGCCAGCAGGTTTAGCGGGAGACGGACTTACGAGCAGTACTTC. Amino acids: CASRFSGRRTYEQYF.

The chain uses TRBV19 and TRBJ2-3; 8 bases agree with TRBD1. CDR1 is LNHDA and CDR2 is SQIVND in the germline V gene (reference sequence). This CDR3 spans 14 amino acids. The V segment lost 7 bases and the J segment 10 bases; nucleotides outside the gene matches: 13. CDR3 nucleotide sequence: TGTGCCAGTAATGCGGACAGGGTGCCGATCCCGCAGTATTTT. It specifies CASNADRVPIPQYF.

The V gene is TRBV5-4, the J gene TRBJ1-6; 10 bases align to TRBD1. The CDR3 contains 14 residues. Looked up from germline, CDR1 is SGHNT and CDR2 is YYREEE (reference sequence). The J segment lost 9 bases and the V segment lost 7 bases, leaving 7 bases of the junction unmatched. In nucleotides, the CDR3 is TGTGCCAGCGCTTCGGGACAGGGGATTTCACCCCTCCACTTT. Translating it yields CASASGQGISPLHF. Supplemented by reference TRBV5-4 and TRBJ1-6, the full variable domain reads ETGVTQSPTHLIKTRGQQVTLRCSSQSGHNTVSWYQQALGQGPQFIFQYYREEENGRGNFPPRFSGLQFPNYSSELNVNALELDDSALYLCASASGQGISPLHFGNGTRLTVT.

V usage is TRBV19 and J usage is TRBJ1-5; D unclear. The CDR3 runs to 13 residues. Per the germline V gene, CDR1 is LNHDA and CDR2 is SQIVND (reference sequence). V shed 4 bases and J shed 5 bases, with 9 bases lying between them. The CDR3 sequence: CASSKWLYQPQHF. CDR3 nucleotides: TGTGCCAGTAGTAAATGGCTTTATCAGCCCCAGCATTTT.

The chain has TRBV29-1 and TRBJ2-5, with 7 nucleotides matching TRBD2. This CDR3 is 17 amino acids long. The V gene's germline CDR1 is SQVTM and CDR2 ANQGSEA. With V trimmed by 3 bases and J by 5 bases, 18 bases remained unmatched. The DNA for the CDR3 is TGCAGCGTTGATGGGAGGGCAGGGCAGTTGTACGGGGAGACCCAGTACTTC. Translation gives CSVDGRAGQLYGETQYF.

This chain connects TRBV11-2 to TRBJ2-2, with TRBD2 matching over 11 bases. V lost 6 bases to trimming and J lost 4 bases; unmatched junction nucleotides: 4. CDR1 SGHAT and CDR2 FQNNGV come from the germline V gene. CDR3 length equals 15 residues. CDR3 nucleotides: TGTGCCAGCAGGTTTAGCGGGAGGGCCACCGGGGAGCTGTTTTTT. Its translation is CASRFSGRATGELFF.

The chain carries TRBV30 and TRBJ1-3; 9 bases map to TRBD1. The germline V gene encodes CDR1 GTSNPN and CDR2 SVGIG (reference sequence). The V segment lost 2 bases and the J segment 4 bases; nucleotides outside the gene matches: 6. The CDR3 extends over 15 amino acids. DNA for the CDR3: TGTGCCTGGAGTCCCACCGGGACAGGGGGAAACACCATATATTTT. It codes for CAWSPTGTGGNTIYF.

This chain connects TRBV18 to TRBJ1-1, with D uncertain. V was shortened by 2 bases and J by 3 bases, with 10 bases between the two germline ends. The CDR3 loop spans 14 amino acids. In germline, CDR1 is KGHSH, CDR2 LQKENI. The CDR3 protein is CASSPADSYTEAFF. In DNA, the CDR3 is TGTGCCAGCTCACCAGCGGACTCGTACACTGAAGCTTTCTTT.

V is TRBV11-2 and J is TRBJ2-7, with TRBD2 identical over 9 bases. Germline-derived CDR1 and CDR2 are SGHAT and FQNNGV. The CDR3 is made up of 13 amino acids. V shed 1 base, J shed 7 bases, and the junction held 2 bases outside the gene matches. The CDR3 sequence is CASSLGLAGEQYF. The CDR3 bases are TGTGCCAGCAGCTTAGGGCTAGCGGGAGAGCAGTACTTC.